Listed here are 5 T cell receptor beta chains from one sample, sequenced in a study of cytomegalovirus exposure and HLA in healthy donors. The PCR contained 60 Vbeta and 13 Jbeta primers. Profiled with immunoSEQ multiplex PCR; TCRdb holds only in-frame clones, not every one. The table shows some 120,000 clones, with approximately 80% occurring only once. The sequenced sample was PBMCs. The receptors stem from a male donor in good health and CMV-seronegative.

The chain couples TRBV9 to TRBJ1-2; TRBD1 aligns across 9 bases. The CDR3 is 14 amino acids. J was trimmed by 7 bases and V by 3 bases; bases with no gene match: 7. The germline V gene has CDR1 SGDLS and CDR2 YYNGEE. The CDR3 DNA sequence: TGTGCCAGCAGCGATTACAGGGGGCTCTCTGGCTACACCTTC. Translating gives CASSDYRGLSGYTF.

In its sample, this clone was seen a few times. This chain links TRBV11-2 with TRBJ2-7, with D maybe TRBD1 (6 bases). CDR1 and CDR2 (germline): SGHAT, FQNNGV. This CDR3 comprises 15 residues. V was pared by 4 bases and J by 3 bases, with 16 bases between. CDR3 residues: CASSYPGEQDYEQYF. The CDR3 bases are TGTGCCAGCAGCTACCCAGGGGAACAGGACTACGAGCAGTACTTC.

The rearrangement links TRBV7-9 to TRBJ2-6, with D uncertain. Germline loops: CDR1 SEHNR, CDR2 FQNEAQ (reference sequence). This CDR3 has 12 amino acids. The V end lost 4 bases, the J end lost 4 bases, and 2 bases lay between the germline ends. DNA of the CDR3: TGTGCCAGCAGCTCAGGGGCCAACGTCCTGACTTTC. Translation gives CASSSGANVLTF.

The chain uses TRBV5-6 and TRBJ1-1; D not certain. Germline lookup yields CDR1 SGHDT and CDR2 YYEEEE. V was pared by 2 bases and J by 3 bases, with 14 bases between. The CDR3 sequence is 15 residues long. CDR3 sequence: CASSLFARLDTEAFF. CDR3 bases: TGTGCCAGCAGCTTATTTGCCAGGCTCGACACTGAAGCTTTCTTT.

The V call is TRBV11-2, the J call TRBJ2-7; a possible D gene is TRBD1 (5 bases). CDR1 is SGHAT, CDR2 FQNNGV, per germline. The CDR3 has 13 residues. V was pared by 2 bases and J by 5 bases, with 10 bases between. The CDR3 nucleotides are TGTGCCAGCAGCTTATGGCTGGGGCACGAGCAGTACTTC. Translation gives CASSLWLGHEQYF.